These 25 T cell receptor beta chains came from one sample sequenced in a study of T cell responses to AZD1222 COVID-19 vaccine. Sequenced by immunoSEQ multiplex PCR; TCRdb stores in-frame clones only, minus some. The sample records 120,000 to 150,000 clones, under 95% being singletons. Sample: peripheral blood, taken on day 0 of AZD1222 vaccination. These TCRs come from an adult in good health.

This clone was observed once. The chain couples TRBV5-1 to TRBJ2-1, with 7 bases aligning to TRBD2. V shed 4 bases, J shed 0 bases, and the junction held 13 bases outside the gene matches. The length of the CDR3 is 18 residues. Germline V gene data show CDR1 as SGHRS and CDR2 as YFSETQ. CDR3 protein: CASSISGTTLSSYNEQFF. In DNA form, the CDR3 reads TGCGCCAGCAGCATATCCGGGACTACTCTATCCTCCTACAATGAGCAGTTCTTC.

This clone has only one observation. DNA of the CDR3: TGTGCCAGCAGGGGTGCTGCGGGGATCTACAATGAGCAGTTCTTC. Encoded protein: CASRGAAGIYNEQFF. The rearrangement links TRBV6-5 to TRBJ2-1; D possibly corresponds to TRBD2 (6 bases). Germline values: CDR1 MNHEY, CDR2 SVGAGI. Trimming left V 6 bases short and J 3 bases short, with 15 bases between. The CDR3 runs to 15 residues.

The rearrangement links TRBV2 to TRBJ1-1, with D possibly TRBD1 on 5 matching bases. There are 16 residues in the CDR3. Per the germline V gene, CDR1 is SNHLY and CDR2 is FYNNEI. Between the trimmed V and J ends, which lost 7 bases and 1 base, there was a span of 19 bases. The CDR3: CASIYQGGVSNTEAFF. CDR3 DNA sequence: TGTGCCAGCATCTACCAGGGAGGGGTTTCGAACACTGAAGCTTTCTTT.

The CDR3 loop reads CASSNRLAAYEQYF. In DNA, the CDR3 is TGTGCCAGCAGTAACCGACTAGCGGCCTACGAGCAGTACTTC. The J gene is TRBJ2-7, the V gene TRBV6-2 or TRBV6-3; 9 bases align to TRBD2. The CDR3 loop spans 14 amino acids. V shed 5 bases and J 2 bases; nucleotides not matched to a gene: 4. Germline-derived CDR1 and CDR2 are MNHEY and SVGEGT.

The chain couples TRBV7-6 to TRBJ1-6; 7 bases line up with TRBD1. This CDR3 has 13 residues. The J segment lost 7 bases and the V segment lost 4 bases, leaving 1 base of the junction unmatched. Germline loops: CDR1 SGHVS, CDR2 FNYEAQ. CDR3 amino acids: CASSSGGNSPLHF. In nucleotides, the CDR3 is TGTGCCAGCAGCTCAGGGGGGAATTCACCCCTCCACTTT.

This rearrangement joins TRBV5-1 to TRBJ2-2; 8 positions match TRBD1. The germline V gene has CDR1 SGHRS and CDR2 YFSETQ. The ends lost 7 bases at V and 7 bases at J; junction bases unmatched: 12. The CDR3 extends over 15 amino acids. CDR3 region: CASAPGQGAIGELFF. The CDR3 DNA reads TGCGCCAGCGCGCCTGGGCAGGGGGCTATCGGGGAGCTGTTTTTT.

J is TRBJ1-1 and V is TRBV5-1, with D possibly being TRBD1 (5 bases). The CDR3 is 13 amino acids. Germline CDR1 and CDR2: SGHRS and YFSETQ. Trimming pared 1 base from V and 6 bases from J, leaving 10 bases between. CDR3 sequence: CASSLNQGSEAFF. CDR3 bases: TGCGCCAGCAGCTTGAATCAGGGCTCTGAAGCTTTCTTT. The whole variable domain, filled in from reference TRBV5-1 and TRBJ1-1, reads KAGVTQTPRYLIKTRGQQVTLSCSPISGHRSVSWYQQTPGQGLQFLFEYFSETQRNKGNFPGRFSGRQFSNSRSEMNVSTLELGDSALYLCASSLNQGSEAFFGQGTRLTVV.

The rearrangement joins TRBV5-1 to TRBJ2-1, with D possibly matching TRBD1 (5 bases). The V end was cut by 3 bases, the J end by 2 bases, with 12 bases between. The CDR3 totals 15 residues. The germline V gene encodes CDR1 SGHRS and CDR2 YFSETQ. The CDR3 nucleotides read TGCGCCAGCAGCTCCAGACAGCCTACCTACAATGAGCAGTTCTTC. It encodes CASSSRQPTYNEQFF. The entire variable domain, with the rest obtained from reference TRBV5-1 and TRBJ2-1, is as follows: KAGVTQTPRYLIKTRGQQVTLSCSPISGHRSVSWYQQTPGQGLQFLFEYFSETQRNKGNFPGRFSGRQFSNSRSEMNVSTLELGDSALYLCASSSRQPTYNEQFFGPGTRLTVL.

This rearrangement joins TRBV7-2 to TRBJ2-1; D is undetermined. This CDR3 spans 13 amino acids. The V end was cut by 0 bases, the J end by 8 bases, with 8 bases between. Looked up from germline, CDR1 is SGHTA and CDR2 is FQGNSA. The CDR3 nucleotides read TGTGCCAGCAGCTTAGCGCAGCTAGATGAGCAGTTCTTC. Amino acid sequence: CASSLAQLDEQFF.

CDR3 DNA: TGTGCCAGCAGTGAACTCAATCGGGGCTCTTTCGCCTCCAATCAGCCCCAGCATTTT. This encodes CASSELNRGSFASNQPQHF. This rearrangement joins TRBV6-1 to TRBJ1-5; possibly TRBD1 for D (5 bases). Germline-derived CDR1 and CDR2 are MNHNS and SASEGT. Trimming left V 2 bases short and J 3 bases short, with 23 bases between. CDR3 length: 19 residues.

The rearrangement links TRBV5-8 to TRBJ2-4; no clear D gene. The V end lost 0 bases, the J end lost 0 bases, and 7 bases lay between the germline ends. CDR3 length: 15 residues. Germline CDR1 reads SGHTS; CDR2 reads YDEGEE. Here the CDR3 reads CASSLEMLAKNIQYF. CDR3 sequence (DNA): TGTGCCAGCAGCTTGGAAATGCTAGCCAAAAACATTCAGTACTTC.

This rearrangement joins TRBV5-4 to TRBJ2-7; possibly TRBD1 or TRBD2 for D (6 bases each). In germline, CDR1 is SGHNT, CDR2 YYREEE (reference sequence). CDR3 length: 15 amino acids. V was trimmed by 4 bases and J by 1 base, leaving 15 bases between them. The CDR3 region has the DNA TGTGCCAGCAGCCTAGGGGGTAGCGGTTCCTACGAGCAGTACTTC. This encodes CASSLGGSGSYEQYF.

The V and J genes are TRBV5-4 and TRBJ2-2; 8 nucleotides line up with TRBD2. The V segment lost 4 bases and the J segment 4 bases; nucleotides outside the gene matches: 15. Germline V gene data show CDR1 as SGHNT and CDR2 as YYREEE (reference sequence). CDR3 length: 18 amino acids. The CDR3 nucleotides read TGTGCCAGCAGCGGGGGCCCGACTAGCGCCTATTCCACCGGGGAGCTGTTTTTT. It encodes CASSGGPTSAYSTGELFF.

The chain links TRBV18 to TRBJ1-3, with D perhaps TRBD1 (5 bases). The germline CDR1 and CDR2 sequences are KGHSH and LQKENI. The V end lost 3 bases, the J end lost 1 base, and 10 bases lay between the germline ends. The CDR3 spans 15 residues. CDR3 DNA sequence: TGTGCCAGCTCACCTGGACACAATTCTGGAAACACCATATATTTT. It is translated as CASSPGHNSGNTIYF.

The rearrangement joins TRBV5-1 to TRBJ2-7, with TRBD1 matching over 12 bases. In germline, CDR1 is SGHRS, CDR2 YFSETQ. The junction had 5 bases not matched to a gene; V was cut back by 4 bases and J by 3 bases. The CDR3 sequence is 15 residues long. CDR3: CASSLGTGGNYEQYF. In DNA, the CDR3 is TGCGCCAGCAGCCTCGGGACAGGGGGCAACTACGAGCAGTACTTC.

The chain has TRBV29-1 and TRBJ2-5; 8 bases are a match to TRBD1. V gave up 4 bases and J gave up 5 bases; unmatched junction bases: 9. Germline assignment: CDR1 SQVTM and CDR2 ANQGSEA. CDR3 length: 14 residues. The CDR3 sequence: CSVGGQGILETQYF. The CDR3 DNA is TGCAGCGTTGGTGGACAGGGTATTTTGGAGACCCAGTACTTC.

The V call is TRBV29-1, the J call TRBJ2-3; TRBD1 aligns across 10 bases. V gave up 6 bases and J gave up 0 bases; unmatched junction bases: 3. Germline lookup yields CDR1 SQVTM and CDR2 ANQGSEA. The CDR3 totals 14 residues. CDR3 loop: CSVRQGASTDTQYF. DNA of the CDR3: TGCAGCGTCCGACAGGGGGCCAGCACAGATACGCAGTATTTT.

The chain has TRBV5-1 and TRBJ2-5; D perhaps matches TRBD2 (5 bases). The CDR3 is 15 residues long. Trimming stripped 0 bases from V and 6 bases from J, with 15 bases between. Germline values: CDR1 SGHRS, CDR2 YFSETQ. The CDR3 nucleotides read TGCGCCAGCAGCTTGGAACTAGTAAGCACAAAGACCCAGTACTTC. Residues: CASSLELVSTKTQYF. Based on the CDR3 plus reference TRBV5-1 and TRBJ2-5, the full variable domain is KAGVTQTPRYLIKTRGQQVTLSCSPISGHRSVSWYQQTPGQGLQFLFEYFSETQRNKGNFPGRFSGRQFSNSRSEMNVSTLELGDSALYLCASSLELVSTKTQYFGPGTRLLVL.

This chain uses TRBV7-9 with TRBJ2-1; 8 nucleotides align to TRBD2. The germline gives CDR1 SEHNR, CDR2 FQNEAQ (reference sequence). The CDR3 sequence is 14 residues long. V lost 5 bases, J lost 9 bases, and 9 bases stayed unmatched. Written as DNA, the CDR3 is TGTGCCAGCAGCCGGCCGGGACTAGGGGTTGAGCAGTTCTTC. Translating gives CASSRPGLGVEQFF.

The chain couples TRBV6-5 to TRBJ2-1; a possible D gene is TRBD2 (6 bases). The CDR3 loop spans 15 amino acids. V lost 2 bases, J lost 5 bases, and 13 bases lay in between. Germline V gene data show CDR1 as MNHEY and CDR2 as SVGAGI. The CDR3 DNA sequence: TGTGCCAGCAGTTACAGGGCGGGAAGCAACAATGAGCAGTTCTTC. Translated: CASSYRAGSNNEQFF.

V usage is TRBV10-2 and J usage is TRBJ2-2, with D perhaps given as TRBD1 or TRBD2 (5 bases each). V was cut by 8 bases and J by 4 bases, with 11 bases left in between. The germline V gene encodes CDR1 WSHSY and CDR2 SAAADI. This CDR3 contains 13 residues. CDR3 amino acids: CASQPGTTGELFF. Here the CDR3 DNA reads TGCGCCAGCCAACCCGGGACCACCGGGGAGCTGTTTTTT.

V is TRBV3-1 (or the pseudogene TRBV3-2) and J is TRBJ2-3; the match to TRBD2 covers 8 bases. Trimming at V came to 1 base and at J to 2 bases, leaving 5 bases not matched to a gene. This CDR3 comprises 16 residues. Germline V gene data show CDR1 as LGHDT and CDR2 as YNNKEL (reference sequence). The CDR3 sequence is CASSQAKGLVTDTQYF. DNA of the CDR3: TGTGCCAGCAGCCAAGCAAAGGGACTAGTCACAGATACGCAGTATTTT.

The table lists this clone with a few counts. For the CDR3, the DNA is TGCGCCAGCAGCTTGATGGGACAAAAAAATGAAAAACTGTTTTTT. This gives the protein CASSLMGQKNEKLFF. This rearrangement joins TRBV5-1 to TRBJ1-4, with D possibly matching TRBD1 (6 bases). The length of the CDR3 is 15 residues. The germline gives CDR1 SGHRS, CDR2 YFSETQ. The V end lost 1 base, the J end lost 5 bases, and 12 bases lay between the germline ends.

This chain links TRBV5-1 with TRBJ1-1; 7 nucleotides agree with TRBD1. The CDR3 extends over 13 amino acids. J was trimmed by 0 bases and V by 6 bases; bases with no gene match: 2. Germline V CDR1 and CDR2: SGHRS, YFSETQ. As DNA, the CDR3 is TGCGCCAGCACCGGGACAGTGAACACTGAAGCTTTCTTT. As protein: CASTGTVNTEAFF. Based on the CDR3 plus reference TRBV5-1 and TRBJ1-1, the full variable domain is KAGVTQTPRYLIKTRGQQVTLSCSPISGHRSVSWYQQTPGQGLQFLFEYFSETQRNKGNFPGRFSGRQFSNSRSEMNVSTLELGDSALYLCASTGTVNTEAFFGQGTRLTVV.

The chain combines TRBV24-1 with TRBJ1-1; D is unclear. The germline CDR1 and CDR2 sequences are KGHDR and SFDVKD. Trimming shortened V by 3 bases and J by 8 bases, and 9 bases separated the two germline ends. The CDR3 is 12 amino acids. The CDR3 loop is CATSDIYGEAFF. CDR3 bases: TGTGCCACCAGTGATATCTATGGGGAAGCTTTCTTT.